These T cell receptor beta chains were read from a single sample in a study of T cells in Graves' hyperthyroidism and ophthalmopathy. MiXCR was run by TCRdb on the multiplex PCR reads, yielding one entry per CDR3 protein. This table holds hundreds of thousands of distinct CDR3 sequences, more than 11% found once. The specimen was blood. The receptors shown here come from a young woman with Graves' hyperthyroidism. Each CDR3 is given with its conserved first and last residue. Fields, in order: V gene, D gene, J gene, clone size, CDR3 protein, CDR3 DNA. A D gene is named only where the DNA matches it firmly. Not all rows give a size; the values are once, few, many and, for expanded clones, a class.

v_gene: TRBV2; d_gene: TRBD2; j_gene: TRBJ2-1; abundance: NA; CDR3aa: CASSSYTSGTYNEQFF; CDR3nt: TGTGCCAGCAGCTCCTACACTAGCGGGACCTACAATGAGCAGTTCTTC
v_gene: TRBV5-1; d_gene: NA; j_gene: TRBJ1-1; abundance: once; CDR3aa: CASSLEGGKNTEAFF; CDR3nt: TGCGCCAGCAGCTTGGAAGGGGGGAAGAACACTGAAGCTTTCTTT
v_gene: TRBV6-1; d_gene: NA; j_gene: TRBJ2-3; abundance: NA; CDR3aa: CASSEAIGGGRTDTQYF; CDR3nt: TGTGCCAGCAGTGAAGCGATCGGGGGAGGACGCACAGATACGCAGTATTTT
v_gene: TRBV7-8; d_gene: TRBD2; j_gene: TRBJ2-1; abundance: many; CDR3aa: CASSPSLAGGPRHYYYNEQFF; CDR3nt: TGTGCCAGCAGCCCATCTTTAGCGGGAGGGCCCCGTCACTACTACTACAATGAGCAGTTCTTC
v_gene: TRBV11-1; d_gene: TRBD2; j_gene: TRBJ2-7; abundance: NA; CDR3aa: CGRVRGTVGLADYEQYF; CDR3nt: TGTGGCAGGGTGCGCGGGACGGTGGGACTAGCGGACTACGAGCAGTACTTC
v_gene: TRBV7-9; d_gene: NA; j_gene: TRBJ2-2; abundance: many; CDR3aa: CASSLRDGGTGELFF; CDR3nt: TGTGCCAGCAGCCTCCGGGACGGAGGGACCGGGGAGCTGTTTTTT
v_gene: TRBV28; d_gene: NA; j_gene: TRBJ2-2; abundance: few; CDR3aa: CASGDSIVGGELFF; CDR3nt: TGTGCCAGCGGGGACTCCATTGTTGGTGGGGAGCTGTTTTTT
v_gene: TRBV28; d_gene: TRBD1; j_gene: TRBJ2-5; abundance: many; CDR3aa: CASSPGTGWIGETQYF; CDR3nt: TGTGCCAGCAGTCCTGGGACAGGCTGGATCGGGGAGACCCAGTACTTC
v_gene: TRBV7-2; d_gene: NA; j_gene: TRBJ2-1; abundance: NA; CDR3aa: CASSWYGLANEQFF; CDR3nt: TGTGCCAGCAGTTGGTACGGTCTAGCCAATGAGCAGTTCTTC
v_gene: TRBV25-1; d_gene: TRBD1; j_gene: TRBJ2-1; abundance: once; CDR3aa: CASSATGPFNEQFF; CDR3nt: TGTGCCAGCAGCGCGACAGGGCCCTTCAATGAGCAGTTCTTC
v_gene: TRBV5-1; d_gene: TRBD1; j_gene: TRBJ2-1; abundance: few; CDR3aa: CASSQVQGQGYEQFF; CDR3nt: TGCGCCAGCAGCCAGGTGCAGGGACAGGGCTATGAGCAGTTCTTC
v_gene: TRBV24-1; d_gene: TRBD1; j_gene: TRBJ2-1; abundance: NA; CDR3aa: CATSDKGAGRDNEQFF; CDR3nt: TGTGCCACCAGTGATAAGGGGGCCGGACGCGACAATGAGCAGTTCTTC
v_gene: TRBV10-3; d_gene: NA; j_gene: TRBJ2-5; abundance: NA; CDR3aa: CAISESSLAGSGETQYF; CDR3nt: TGTGCCATCAGTGAGTCAAGTCTAGCCGGGAGTGGGGAGACCCAGTACTTC
v_gene: TRBV7-2; d_gene: NA; j_gene: TRBJ2-7; abundance: many; CDR3aa: CASSFRDTYEQYF; CDR3nt: TGTGCCAGCAGCTTTAGAGATACCTACGAGCAGTACTTC
v_gene: TRBV2; d_gene: NA; j_gene: TRBJ2-5; abundance: NA; CDR3aa: CASSDAAGQETQYF; CDR3nt: TGTGCCAGCAGTGACGCCGCCGGTCAAGAGACCCAGTACTTC
v_gene: TRBV10-3; d_gene: NA; j_gene: TRBJ2-2; abundance: few; CDR3aa: CATRQLGGNTGELFF; CDR3nt: TGTGCCACCCGTCAGTTGGGGGGAAACACCGGGGAGCTGTTTTTT
v_gene: TRBV6-2/TRBV6-3; d_gene: NA; j_gene: TRBJ1-3; abundance: many; CDR3aa: CASSDAAGSGNTIYF; CDR3nt: TGTGCCAGCAGTGACGCCGCGGGCTCTGGAAACACCATATATTTT
v_gene: TRBV19; d_gene: NA; j_gene: TRBJ1-2; abundance: few; CDR3aa: CASVGQPNYGYTF; CDR3nt: TGTGCCAGCGTCGGACAGCCTAACTATGGCTACACCTTC
v_gene: TRBV5-1; d_gene: TRBD1; j_gene: TRBJ1-1; abundance: few; CDR3aa: CASSEDREGAFF; CDR3nt: TGCGCCAGCAGCGAGGACAGGGAAGGAGCTTTCTTT
v_gene: TRBV12-3/TRBV12-4; d_gene: NA; j_gene: TRBJ2-5; abundance: many; CDR3aa: CASSFSPKGRQETQYF; CDR3nt: TGTGCCAGCAGTTTCTCCCCGAAGGGAAGACAAGAGACCCAGTACTTC
v_gene: TRBV10-3; d_gene: TRBD2; j_gene: TRBJ2-2; abundance: few; CDR3aa: CAIRGLANTGELFF; CDR3nt: TGTGCCATCAGGGGACTAGCGAACACCGGGGAGCTGTTTTTT
v_gene: TRBV11-2; d_gene: TRBD1; j_gene: TRBJ1-2; abundance: many; CDR3aa: CASSAGTGGTYGYTF; CDR3nt: TGTGCCAGCAGCGCGGGGACAGGGGGTACCTATGGCTACACCTTC
v_gene: TRBV5-6; d_gene: NA; j_gene: TRBJ1-2; abundance: few; CDR3aa: CASSSDRVYGYTF; CDR3nt: TGTGCCAGCAGCTCAGACAGAGTCTATGGCTACACCTTC
v_gene: TRBV4-2; d_gene: NA; j_gene: TRBJ2-3; abundance: NA; CDR3aa: CASSPTALGTTDTQYF; CDR3nt: TGTGCCAGCAGCCCGACAGCCCTGGGGACCACAGATACGCAGTATTTT
v_gene: TRBV28; d_gene: TRBD2; j_gene: TRBJ2-2; abundance: NA; CDR3aa: CASSLSGRGTGELFF; CDR3nt: TGTGCCAGCAGTTTAAGCGGGAGGGGCACCGGGGAGCTGTTTTTT
v_gene: TRBV9; d_gene: NA; j_gene: TRBJ1-1; abundance: NA; CDR3aa: CASSVAPDTEAFF; CDR3nt: TGTGCCAGCAGCGTAGCCCCAGACACTGAAGCTTTCTTT
v_gene: TRBV15; d_gene: NA; j_gene: TRBJ2-1; abundance: few; CDR3aa: CATSSGPGDNEQFF; CDR3nt: TGTGCCACCAGCAGCGGGCCCGGGGACAATGAGCAGTTCTTC
v_gene: TRBV5-4; d_gene: NA; j_gene: TRBJ2-1; abundance: few; CDR3aa: CASSLRRAGNEQFF; CDR3nt: TGTGCCAGCAGCTTGAGGCGGGCGGGCAATGAGCAGTTCTTC
v_gene: TRBV4-2; d_gene: NA; j_gene: TRBJ2-1; abundance: NA; CDR3aa: CASSQTLSDEQFF; CDR3nt: TGTGCCAGCAGCCAGACCCTTTCGGATGAGCAGTTCTTC
v_gene: TRBV30; d_gene: NA; j_gene: TRBJ1-1; abundance: many; CDR3aa: CAWSQVLATEAFF; CDR3nt: TGTGCCTGGAGCCAGGTGCTGGCCACTGAAGCTTTCTTT
v_gene: TRBV9; d_gene: NA; j_gene: TRBJ1-1; abundance: few; CDR3aa: CASSDRPGMGTEAFF; CDR3nt: TGTGCCAGCAGCGACCGCCCCGGGATGGGCACTGAAGCTTTCTTT
v_gene: TRBV7-9; d_gene: TRBD2; j_gene: TRBJ2-3; abundance: NA; CDR3aa: CASSGPPGLALDTQYF; CDR3nt: TGTGCCAGCAGCGGACCACCGGGACTAGCGCTAGATACGCAGTATTTT
v_gene: TRBV2; d_gene: TRBD1; j_gene: TRBJ2-1; abundance: many; CDR3aa: CATTFTGAYNEQFF; CDR3nt: TGTGCCACCACGTTTACAGGGGCGTACAATGAGCAGTTCTTC
v_gene: TRBV20-1; d_gene: TRBD2; j_gene: TRBJ2-3; abundance: many; CDR3aa: CSAKTRLAGRTDTQYF; CDR3nt: TGCAGTGCTAAAACGAGACTAGCGGGGCGCACAGATACGCAGTATTTT
v_gene: TRBV28; d_gene: TRBD1; j_gene: TRBJ1-1; abundance: NA; CDR3aa: CASTLDRGGTEAFF; CDR3nt: TGTGCCAGCACCCTAGACAGGGGGGGGACTGAAGCTTTCTTT
v_gene: TRBV12-3/TRBV12-4; d_gene: TRBD1; j_gene: TRBJ1-6; abundance: many; CDR3aa: CASSSKGADSPLHF; CDR3nt: TGTGCCAGCAGTTCTAAGGGGGCTGATTCACCCCTCCACTTT
v_gene: TRBV2; d_gene: TRBD2; j_gene: TRBJ2-3; abundance: few; CDR3aa: CASSALLAGGDTQYF; CDR3nt: TGTGCCAGCAGTGCCCTCCTAGCGGGAGGTGATACGCAGTATTTT
v_gene: TRBV7-2; d_gene: NA; j_gene: TRBJ2-7; abundance: NA; CDR3aa: CASSLEGLYYEQYF; CDR3nt: TGTGCCAGCAGCTTAGAGGGACTCTACTACGAGCAGTACTTC
v_gene: TRBV24-1; d_gene: NA; j_gene: TRBJ2-7; abundance: NA; CDR3aa: CATSQGSSRQRPYEQYF; CDR3nt: TGTGCCACCTCCCAGGGAAGTAGCCGCCAACGACCCTACGAGCAGTACTTC
v_gene: TRBV27; d_gene: NA; j_gene: TRBJ1-5; abundance: few; CDR3aa: CATGPSLWPQHF; CDR3nt: TGTGCCACCGGGCCCTCCCTGTGGCCCCAGCATTTT
v_gene: TRBV7-6; d_gene: NA; j_gene: TRBJ2-3; abundance: NA; CDR3aa: CASSSNSDTQYF; CDR3nt: TGTGCCAGCAGTTCCAATTCGGATACGCAGTATTTT
v_gene: TRBV28; d_gene: TRBD2; j_gene: TRBJ2-2; abundance: many; CDR3aa: CASSLPRWLAGDHGELFF; CDR3nt: TGTGCCAGCAGTTTGCCACGTTGGCTAGCGGGAGATCACGGGGAGCTGTTTTTT
v_gene: TRBV10-3; d_gene: NA; j_gene: TRBJ1-5; abundance: many; CDR3aa: CAISDRGGNQPQHF; CDR3nt: TGTGCCATCAGTGACAGGGGTGGCAATCAGCCCCAGCATTTT
v_gene: TRBV25-1; d_gene: TRBD2; j_gene: TRBJ2-2; abundance: NA; CDR3aa: CASSSRTRDTGELFF; CDR3nt: TGTGCCAGCAGTTCACGGACTAGAGACACCGGGGAGCTGTTTTTT
v_gene: TRBV28; d_gene: NA; j_gene: TRBJ1-5; abundance: many; CDR3aa: CASSFLPGADQPQHF; CDR3nt: TGTGCCAGCAGTTTTCTGCCGGGAGCGGATCAGCCCCAGCATTTT
v_gene: TRBV20-1; d_gene: NA; j_gene: TRBJ2-5; abundance: many; CDR3aa: CSARDMETQYF; CDR3nt: TGCAGTGCTAGAGATATGGAGACCCAGTACTTC
v_gene: TRBV12-3/TRBV12-4; d_gene: TRBD2; j_gene: TRBJ2-7; abundance: many; CDR3aa: CASSFGTSGRGEQYF; CDR3nt: TGTGCCAGCAGTTTTGGGACTAGCGGGAGAGGAGAGCAGTACTTC
v_gene: TRBV7-9; d_gene: TRBD1; j_gene: TRBJ2-5; abundance: many; CDR3aa: CASSLEGAWKETQYF; CDR3nt: TGTGCCAGCAGCTTAGAGGGGGCTTGGAAAGAGACCCAGTACTTC
v_gene: TRBV30; d_gene: NA; j_gene: TRBJ2-1; abundance: NA; CDR3aa: CAWSAGTSSYNEQFF; CDR3nt: TGTGCCTGGAGTGCGGGGACTTCCTCCTACAATGAGCAGTTCTTC
v_gene: TRBV5-1; d_gene: TRBD1; j_gene: TRBJ2-5; abundance: NA; CDR3aa: CASSFTGEQETQYF; CDR3nt: TGCGCCAGCAGCTTTACAGGGGAGCAAGAGACCCAGTACTTC
v_gene: TRBV28; d_gene: TRBD1; j_gene: TRBJ1-5; abundance: few; CDR3aa: CASSFWGQNALLSNQPQHF; CDR3nt: TGTGCCAGCAGTTTTTGGGGACAGAACGCCCTGCTTAGCAATCAGCCCCAGCATTTT